This TCR beta chain was found in a study of blood T cell repertoires in COVID-19. Assay used: immunoSEQ multiplex PCR; TCRdb lists only in-frame clones, some missing. The sample lists roughly 120,000 clones, 76% occurring once. Germline assignment: CDR1 KGHSH and CDR2 LQKENI. The V and J ends lost 3 bases and 3 bases, in that order; junction bases with no gene match: 5. The CDR3 extends over 14 amino acids. The chain is built from TRBV18 and TRBJ2-7; the match to TRBD1 covers 7 bases. This receptor was identified in a woman older than 75 with acute or convalescent COVID-19. The sequenced material came from peripheral blood. CDR3 DNA sequence: TGTGCCAGCTCACCTGACAGGGTCGGCTACGAGCAGTACTTC. This translates into CASSPDRVGYEQYF. Variable domain in full (rest from reference TRBV18 and TRBJ2-7): NAGVMQNPRHLVRRRGQEARLRCSPMKGHSHVYWYRQLPEEGLKFMVYLQKENIIDESGMPKERFSAEFPKEGPSILRIQQVVRGDSAAYFCASSPDRVGYEQYFGPGTRLTVT.